Presented here are 7 T cell receptor beta chains from one specimen sequenced in a study of cytomegalovirus exposure and HLA in healthy donors. This PCR relied on a set of 60 Vbeta primers and 13 Jbeta primers. Profiled with immunoSEQ multiplex PCR; TCRdb holds only in-frame clones, not every one. The sample has some 130,000 clones, 74% seen once; the top ten hold 7.3%. The sequenced sample consisted of PBMCs. The receptor set was obtained from a male donor in good health and CMV-seronegative.

J is TRBJ1-4 and V is TRBV2; 11 bases map to TRBD1. The CDR3 totals 14 residues. Trimming removed 3 bases from V and 13 bases from J; junction bases left unmatched: 7. CDR1 and CDR2 (germline): SNHLY, FYNNEI. CDR3 coding DNA: TGTGCCAGCAGTGAGGACAGGGGGCTACCTAGACTGTTTTTT. It yields the protein CASSEDRGLPRLFF.

The rearrangement links TRBV19 to TRBJ2-7; 14 nucleotides line up with TRBD2. The germline V gene encodes CDR1 LNHDA and CDR2 SQIVND (reference sequence). J was trimmed by 0 bases and V by 7 bases; bases with no gene match: 8. This CDR3 spans 17 amino acids. CDR3 nucleotides: TGTGCCAGTACTGAGGGACTAGCGGGAGTGAACTCCTACGAGCAGTACTTC. This sequence encodes CASTEGLAGVNSYEQYF.

J is TRBJ2-7 and V is TRBV30, with D maybe TRBD1 (6 bases). Per the germline V gene, CDR1 is GTSNPN and CDR2 is SVGIG (reference sequence). CDR3 length: 11 residues. The V and J ends lost 7 bases and 4 bases respectively, with 11 bases between them. CDR3 in amino acids: CAFIGGYEQYF. CDR3 DNA: TGTGCCTTCATAGGGGGTTACGAGCAGTACTTC.

This clone appeared once. The V gene is TRBV4-1, the J gene TRBJ2-3, with 9 nucleotides matching TRBD2. Germline CDR1 reads MGHRA; CDR2 reads YSYEKL. CDR3 length: 18 amino acids. With V trimmed by 5 bases and J by 2 bases, 14 bases remained unmatched. Here the CDR3 reads CASSVRGEREALTDTQYF. Here the CDR3 DNA reads TGCGCCAGCAGCGTCCGCGGGGAGCGGGAGGCCCTCACAGATACGCAGTATTTT.

The V call is TRBV30, the J call TRBJ2-7, with a tentative D call TRBD1 (5 bases). V shed 2 bases and J shed 7 bases, with 18 bases lying between them. This CDR3 spans 14 amino acids. The germline V gene encodes CDR1 GTSNPN and CDR2 SVGIG (reference sequence). The CDR3, as DNA: TGTGCCTGGAGTAAAGGGGCGCCGGTCGTAGAGCAGTACTTC. Protein sequence: CAWSKGAPVVEQYF.

This chain connects TRBV5-1 to TRBJ1-1; TRBD1 agrees at 8 bases. This CDR3 has 15 residues. The J segment lost 1 base and the V segment lost 4 bases, leaving 6 bases of the junction unmatched. Germline CDR1 reads SGHRS; CDR2 reads YFSETQ. DNA for the CDR3: TGCGCCAGCAGCCTTCCGACAGGGGCGAACACTGAAGCTTTCTTT. Translation gives CASSLPTGANTEAFF.

V gene TRBV6-5 combines with J gene TRBJ2-7, with a possible D match to TRBD1 (6 bases). V shed 0 bases and J shed 2 bases, with 11 bases lying between them. Germline V lookup: CDR1 MNHEY, CDR2 SVGAGI. CDR3 length: 15 residues. The CDR3 nucleotides read TGTGCCAGCAGTTACTCGAGGGACATCACCTACGAGCAGTACTTC. This translates into CASSYSRDITYEQYF.